This T cell receptor (beta chain) originates from a study of T cell changes during pregnancy in multiple sclerosis. V lost 5 bases and J 7 bases, leaving 14 bases between the germline ends. The CDR3 is 14 residues long. Germline CDR1 is LNHNV and CDR2 is YYDKDF (reference sequence). Here immunoSEQ multiplex PCR was the method, and the copy in TCRdb shows in-frame clones only, minus some. There are tens of thousands of clones in the sample; about 93% occur only once, and more than 0.9% lies in the top ten. The specimen was peripheral blood, collected in the first trimester of pregnancy. This sequence joins TRBV15 and TRBJ2-2; no clear D. The clonotype was recovered from a female donor with multiple sclerosis, enrolled in a pregnancy study. The CDR3 loop reads CATSARLRGGELFF. CDR3 DNA: TGTGCCACCAGCGCCCGTCTGAGAGGCGGGGAGCTGTTTTTT.